This T cell receptor (beta chain) was found in a study of T cell changes during pregnancy in multiple sclerosis. Assay: immunoSEQ multiplex PCR; the TCRdb copy retains only in-frame clones and omits some. This sample has tens of thousands of clones, with about 90% found just once. The V end was cut by 2 bases, the J end by 4 bases, with 13 bases between. Germline V lookup: CDR1 MNHEY, CDR2 SVGAGI. CDR3 length equals 15 residues. V and J are TRBV6-5 and TRBJ2-3, with a possible D match to TRBD2 (6 bases). The receptor comes from a female donor in good health, enrolled as a control in a pregnancy study. The specimen was peripheral blood, collected in the second trimester of pregnancy. The CDR3 DNA reads TGTGCCAGCAGTTACGCGGGAACGGGTTCAGATACGCAGTATTTT. It specifies CASSYAGTGSDTQYF.